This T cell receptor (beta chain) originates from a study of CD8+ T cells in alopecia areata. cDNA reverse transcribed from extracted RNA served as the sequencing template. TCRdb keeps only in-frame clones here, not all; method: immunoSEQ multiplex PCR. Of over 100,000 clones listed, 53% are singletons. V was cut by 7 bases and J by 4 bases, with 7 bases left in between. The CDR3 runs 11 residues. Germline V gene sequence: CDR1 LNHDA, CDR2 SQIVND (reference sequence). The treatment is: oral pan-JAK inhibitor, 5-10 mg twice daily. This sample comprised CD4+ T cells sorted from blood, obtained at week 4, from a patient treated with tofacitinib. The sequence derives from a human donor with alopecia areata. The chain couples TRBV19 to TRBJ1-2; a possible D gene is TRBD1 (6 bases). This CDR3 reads CASKGGYGYTF. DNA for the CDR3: TGTGCCAGTAAGGGGGGCTATGGCTACACCTTC. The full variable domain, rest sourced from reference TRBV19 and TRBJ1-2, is DGGITQSPKYLFRKEGQNVTLSCEQNLNHDAMYWYRQDPGQGLRLIYYSQIVNDFQKGDIAEGYSVSREKKESFPLTVTSAQKNPTAFYLCASKGGYGYTFGSGTRLTVV.